This paragraph covers one T cell receptor beta chain sequence. The record originates from a study of immune cell composition in non-small cell lung cancer. The CDR3 consists of 15 residues. The V segment lost 4 bases and the J segment 1 base; nucleotides outside the gene matches: 6. Germline V lookup: CDR1 LNHDA, CDR2 SQIVND (reference sequence). Clones were read by immunoSEQ multiplex PCR, and TCRdb kept only the in-frame ones, dropping some. The top ten hold 10% of the sample, which has several thousand clones, roughly four fifths seen once. Template was genomic DNA from frozen, unsorted single-cell suspensions.

The clonotype originates from a human donor with non-small cell lung cancer. Sequenced sample: lung tumor tissue. The chain links TRBV19 to TRBJ1-2, with 7 bases lining up with TRBD1. Here the CDR3 DNA reads TGTGCCAGTAGTACTGGGACAGTAGGTAACTATGGCTACACCTTC. Translating gives CASSTGTVGNYGYTF.